Listed here are 27 T cell receptor beta chains from one sample, sequenced in a study of T cell changes during pregnancy in multiple sclerosis. Using immunoSEQ multiplex PCR, the repertoire was profiled, and TCRdb retains in-frame clones only, with some absent. The table lists under 55,000 clones, roughly 93% of them singletons. Sequenced material: peripheral blood, taken in the second trimester of pregnancy. Receptor source: a female donor with multiple sclerosis, enrolled in a pregnancy study.

The genes are TRBV7-2 and TRBJ2-7; 10 bases align to TRBD2. V lost 4 bases and J lost 2; bases outside the gene matches: 5. The CDR3 length is 15 residues. Germline V lookup: CDR1 SGHTA, CDR2 FQGNSA. CDR3 amino acids: CASSSRTSGPYEQYF. CDR3 sequence (DNA): TGTGCCAGCAGCTCACGGACTAGCGGACCCTACGAGCAGTACTTC.

The chain uses TRBV9 and TRBJ2-1, with 8 bases lining up with TRBD1. From germline, CDR1 is SGDLS and CDR2 YYNGEE. With 4 bases clipped from V and 3 bases from J, the junction kept 3 bases outside the gene matches. The CDR3 length is 14 residues. In DNA, the CDR3 is TGTGCCAGCAGCTCCGGGACAGGCTACAATGAGCAGTTCTTC. Translating it yields CASSSGTGYNEQFF.

This chain uses TRBV10-3 with TRBJ1-2; tentative D call: TRBD1 (6 bases). The CDR3 spans 15 residues. CDR1 ENHRY and CDR2 SYGVKD come from the germline V gene. Between the trimmed V and J ends, which lost 6 bases and 3 bases, there was a span of 17 bases. The CDR3 protein is CAIRKQGTADYGYTF. Here the CDR3 DNA reads TGTGCCATCAGAAAACAGGGTACGGCTGACTATGGCTACACCTTC.

The chain couples TRBV18 to TRBJ1-1, with D possibly being TRBD1 (5 bases). The CDR3 covers 15 residues. V lost 3 bases, J lost 0 bases, and 11 bases lay in between. From germline, CDR1 is KGHSH and CDR2 LQKENI. In DNA, the CDR3 is TGTGCCAGCTCACCGCAGGGCTCCATGAACACTGAAGCTTTCTTT. Translating gives CASSPQGSMNTEAFF.

The rearrangement links TRBV12-5 to TRBJ1-6; 11 nucleotides match TRBD1. V dropped 5 bases and J dropped 5; count of bases not matched to a gene: 5. This CDR3 is 16 amino acids long. From germline, CDR1 is LGHNT and CDR2 FRNRAP. Written as DNA, the CDR3 is TGTGCTAGTGGTACGTGGACAGGGGGCAATAATTCACCCCTCCACTTT. Translated: CASGTWTGGNNSPLHF.

The chain uses TRBV27 and TRBJ2-7; TRBD2 is a possible D gene (6 bases). Trimming removed 3 bases from V and 6 bases from J, with 18 bases in between. CDR1 and CDR2 (germline): MNHEY, SMNVEV (reference sequence). The CDR3 totals 15 residues. CDR3 region: CASSFQGGSGGEQYF. Written as DNA, the CDR3 is TGTGCCAGCAGTTTCCAGGGAGGATCAGGTGGCGAGCAGTACTTC.

The V and J genes are TRBV5-3 and TRBJ2-2, with D tentatively TRBD1 (6 bases). TRBV5-3 has ORF status, its function being uncertain. V lost 4 bases and J 6 bases, leaving 13 bases between the germline ends. CDR3 length: 14 residues. CDR3 protein: CARSHPRQAGELFF. CDR3 nucleotide sequence: TGTGCCAGAAGCCATCCTAGACAGGCCGGGGAGCTGTTTTTT.

The chain uses TRBV13 and TRBJ2-7, with TRBD2 identical over 15 bases. V gave up 3 bases and J gave up 2 bases; unmatched junction bases: 5. Germline V CDR1 and CDR2: PRHDT, FYEKMQ (reference sequence). This CDR3 has 17 amino acids. The CDR3 reads CASSLGLAGGLTYEQYF. In DNA form, the CDR3 reads TGTGCCAGCAGCTTGGGACTAGCGGGAGGCCTTACCTACGAGCAGTACTTC.

This clone has only one observation. CDR3 amino acids: CASSWELAESTDTQYF. As DNA, the CDR3 is TGTGCCAGCAGTTGGGAACTAGCGGAAAGCACAGATACGCAGTATTTT. The chain joins TRBV28 to TRBJ2-3; 8 bases match TRBD2. The CDR3 contains 16 residues. The V and J ends lost 4 bases and 0 bases, in that order; junction bases with no gene match: 6. Per germline, CDR1 MDHEN and CDR2 SYDVKM.

The V and J genes are TRBV18 and TRBJ2-7, with 10 bases matching TRBD2. The CDR3 runs to 17 residues. CDR1 and CDR2 from the germline V gene are KGHSH and LQKENI. After removal of 3 bases from V and 2 bases from J, the junction contained 10 bases not matched to a gene. CDR3 coding DNA: TGTGCCAGCTCACCGGGACCTAGCGGGAGAAGGGCCTACGAGCAGTACTTC. Its translation: CASSPGPSGRRAYEQYF.

V is TRBV6-4 and J is TRBJ2-1; TRBD1 aligns across 9 bases. The CDR3 is made up of 15 amino acids. The trim removed 4 bases at V and 5 bases at J, leaving 6 bases unmatched. From germline, CDR1 is MRHNA and CDR2 SNTAGT. CDR3: CASSVGTGGHNEQFF. DNA of the CDR3: TGTGCCAGCAGTGTCGGCACAGGGGGCCACAATGAGCAGTTCTTC.

This clone appeared a single time. The chain couples TRBV30 to TRBJ2-4; 7 bases fit TRBD1. The CDR3 covers 12 residues. J was trimmed by 6 bases and V by 3 bases; bases with no gene match: 2. CDR1 GTSNPN and CDR2 SVGIG come from the germline V gene (reference sequence). CDR3 DNA: TGTGCCTGGAGGGGGGACAGAAACATTCAGTACTTC. It encodes CAWRGDRNIQYF. Full variable domain (outside the CDR3, taken from reference TRBV30 and TRBJ2-4): SQTIHQWPATLVQPVGSPLSLECTVEGTSNPNLYWYRQAAGRGLQLLFYSVGIGQISSEVPQNLSASRPQDRQFILSSKKLLLSDSGFYLCAWRGDRNIQYFGAGTRLSVL.

CDR3 coding DNA: TGTGCCAGCAGCTCCATGGGGGGGACAGGAACCAAGGCCTACGAGCAGTACTTC. This codes for CASSSMGGTGTKAYEQYF. V and J are TRBV5-4 and TRBJ2-7; a possible D gene is TRBD1 (8 bases). V dropped 3 bases and J dropped 2 bases, with 24 bases sitting between them. Germline V gives CDR1 SGHNT, CDR2 YYREEE (reference sequence). This CDR3 has 18 residues.

This clone was counted between two and nine times. This chain links TRBV6-4 with TRBJ1-2; possibly TRBD1 for D (5 bases). Trimming shortened V by 0 bases and J by 6 bases, and 11 bases separated the two germline ends. The V gene's germline CDR1 is MRHNA and CDR2 SNTAGT. The CDR3 has 14 residues. CDR3 amino acids: CASSDSSQGNGYTF. CDR3 sequence (DNA): TGTGCCAGCAGTGACTCGAGCCAGGGCAATGGCTACACCTTC.

There are a few counts of this clone. The chain has TRBV30 and TRBJ1-1, with unresolved D. V lost 5 bases and J 1 base, leaving 11 bases between the germline ends. CDR3 length: 13 residues. From germline, CDR1 is GTSNPN and CDR2 SVGIG (reference sequence). The CDR3 is CAWDRLENTEAFF. DNA for the CDR3: TGTGCCTGGGATAGACTGGAGAACACTGAAGCTTTCTTT.

The CDR3 sequence is CASSRRLAGDLEQYF. CDR3 bases: TGTGCCAGCAGCCGCCGACTAGCGGGAGATTTAGAGCAGTACTTC. The genes are TRBV7-2 and TRBJ2-7, with 12 bases that match TRBD2. CDR1 is SGHTA and CDR2 is FQGNSA in the germline V gene. J gave up 7 bases and V 5 bases, and 9 bases lay outside the gene matches. This CDR3 has 15 residues. Full variable domain (missing parts from reference TRBV7-2 and TRBJ2-7): GAGVSQSPSNKVTEKGKDVELRCDPISGHTALYWYRQSLGQGLEFLIYFQGNSAPDKSGLPSDRFSAERTGGSVSTLTIQRTQQEDSAVYLCASSRRLAGDLEQYFGPGTRLTVT.

This chain links TRBV7-2 with TRBJ2-4; weak D call: TRBD2 (6 bases). This CDR3 comprises 15 residues. Germline CDR1 SGHTA, CDR2 FQGNSA. Trimming removed 2 bases from V and 9 bases from J, with 17 bases in between. CDR3 nucleotide sequence: TGTGCCAGCAGCTTACCCGGGACTTTAAGGGCCATTCAGTACTTC. Its protein product is CASSLPGTLRAIQYF.

The V gene is TRBV30, the J gene TRBJ2-7, with TRBD2 identical over 7 bases. The V segment lost 6 bases and the J segment 2 bases; nucleotides outside the gene matches: 16. The germline V gene has CDR1 GTSNPN and CDR2 SVGIG (reference sequence). The CDR3 length is 16 residues. CDR3: CACEDVGTTHTYEQYF. The CDR3 DNA follows: TGTGCCTGTGAGGACGTCGGGACTACCCACACCTACGAGCAGTACTTC.

This clone was recorded once. V gene TRBV14 combines with J gene TRBJ1-1; TRBD1 matches 9 bases. CDR1 and CDR2 (germline): SGHDN, FVKESK. The CDR3 consists of 16 residues. V lost 4 bases to trimming and J lost 0 bases; unmatched junction nucleotides: 6. CDR3 DNA: TGTGCCAGCAGCCGACCGGGACAGGGAATGAACACTGAAGCTTTCTTT. It encodes CASSRPGQGMNTEAFF. Supplemented by reference TRBV14 and TRBJ1-1, the full variable domain reads EAGVTQFPSHSVIEKGQTVTLRCDPISGHDNLYWYRRVMGKEIKFLLHFVKESKQDESGMPNNRFLAERTGGTYSTLKVQPAELEDSGVYFCASSRPGQGMNTEAFFGQGTRLTVV.

The chain uses TRBV19 and TRBJ2-1; weak D call: TRBD2 (6 bases). This CDR3 is built from 16 residues. CDR1 and CDR2 (germline): LNHDA, SQIVND (reference sequence). Trimming pared 3 bases from V and 8 bases from J, leaving 20 bases between. The CDR3: CASSIGWRGSEDEQFF. In nucleotides, the CDR3 is TGTGCCAGTAGTATCGGGTGGAGGGGATCTGAGGATGAGCAGTTCTTC.

The chain carries TRBV21-1 and TRBJ1-5; the table's D call, TRBD1, was not checked against the DNA. TRBV21-1 is deemed a pseudogene. This CDR3 comprises 15 residues. The CDR3 sequence is CARGTGLPSNQPQHF. The CDR3, as DNA: TGTGCCAGGGGGACAGGGCTCCCGAGCAATCAGCCCCAGCATTTT.

The V gene is TRBV28, the J gene TRBJ2-1; 11 bases map to TRBD1. The V segment lost 3 bases and the J segment 6 bases; nucleotides outside the gene matches: 4. Germline V gene sequence: CDR1 MDHEN, CDR2 SYDVKM. This CDR3 is 15 amino acids long. The CDR3 region has the DNA TGTGCCAGCAGTTTGCTTGGGACAGGGGGCAATGAGCAGTTCTTC. Translated: CASSLLGTGGNEQFF.

The V call is TRBV2, the J call TRBJ2-2; D is perhaps TRBD1 (5 bases). Germline-derived CDR1 and CDR2 are SNHLY and FYNNEI. Trimming removed 5 bases from V and 5 bases from J, with 15 bases in between. This CDR3 contains 15 residues. The CDR3 region is CASSRDSPRTGELFF. DNA for the CDR3: TGTGCCAGCAGTAGAGACAGCCCCCGGACCGGGGAGCTGTTTTTT.

This rearrangement joins TRBV29-1 to TRBJ1-2; no definite D call. Germline V CDR1 and CDR2: SQVTM, ANQGSEA. CDR3 length equals 12 residues. Between the trimmed V and J ends, which lost 2 bases and 1 base, there was a span of 5 bases. Here the CDR3 DNA reads TGCAGCGTTGAATCAGATAACTATGGCTACACCTTC. Its protein product is CSVESDNYGYTF. Variable domain in full (rest from reference TRBV29-1 and TRBJ1-2): SAVISQKPSRDICQRGTSLTIQCQVDSQVTMMFWYRQQPGQSLTLIATANQGSEATYESGFVIDKFPISRPNLTFSTLTVSNMSPEDSSIYLCSVESDNYGYTFGSGTRLTVV.

In this sample, this clone turned up once. The chain recombines TRBV2 with TRBJ2-2; TRBD2 matches 11 bases. This CDR3 spans 15 amino acids. The germline CDR1 and CDR2 sequences are SNHLY and FYNNEI. V trimming: 6 bases; J trimming: 6 bases; junction bases outside the gene matches: 6. CDR3 bases: TGTGCCAGCAGGGGGACTAGCGGAGCCCCCGGGGAGCTGTTTTTT. Amino acid sequence: CASRGTSGAPGELFF.

V gene TRBV4-3 combines with J gene TRBJ2-3, with D possibly being TRBD1 (5 bases). The germline CDR1 and CDR2 sequences are LGHNA and YSLEER. V dropped 3 bases and J dropped 1 base, with 17 bases sitting between them. The CDR3 runs to 17 residues. The CDR3 region has the DNA TGCGCCAGCAGCCAGGTTACAGGATCCCCTGGCACAGATACGCAGTATTTT. It yields the protein CASSQVTGSPGTDTQYF.

The chain links TRBV9 to TRBJ2-7, with D possibly TRBD1 on 5 matching bases. Germline CDR1 and CDR2: SGDLS and YYNGEE. The V end was cut by 0 bases, the J end by 4 bases, with 17 bases between. The CDR3 totals 16 residues. CDR3 bases: TGTGCCAGCAGCGTAGGGGGCAGGCGACCAGAATACGAGCAGTACTTC. Translation gives CASSVGGRRPEYEQYF.